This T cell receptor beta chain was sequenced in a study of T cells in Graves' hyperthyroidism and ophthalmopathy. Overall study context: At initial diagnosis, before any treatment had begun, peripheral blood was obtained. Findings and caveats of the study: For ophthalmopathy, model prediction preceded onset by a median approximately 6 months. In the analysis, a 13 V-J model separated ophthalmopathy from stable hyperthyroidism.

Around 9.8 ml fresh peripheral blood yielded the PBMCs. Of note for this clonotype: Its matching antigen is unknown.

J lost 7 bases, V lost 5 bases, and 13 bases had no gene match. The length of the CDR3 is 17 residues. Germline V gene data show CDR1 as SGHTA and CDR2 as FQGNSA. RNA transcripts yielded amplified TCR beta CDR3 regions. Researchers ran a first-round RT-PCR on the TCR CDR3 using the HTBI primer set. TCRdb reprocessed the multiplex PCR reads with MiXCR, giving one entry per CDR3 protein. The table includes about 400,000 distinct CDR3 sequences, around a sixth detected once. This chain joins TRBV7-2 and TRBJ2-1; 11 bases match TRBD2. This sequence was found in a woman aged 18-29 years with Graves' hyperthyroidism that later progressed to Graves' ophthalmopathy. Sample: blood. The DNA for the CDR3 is TGTGCCAGCAGCCCACCTCTTTGGGCTAGCGGGGGGAATGAGCAGTTCTTC. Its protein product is CASSPPLWASGGNEQFF.